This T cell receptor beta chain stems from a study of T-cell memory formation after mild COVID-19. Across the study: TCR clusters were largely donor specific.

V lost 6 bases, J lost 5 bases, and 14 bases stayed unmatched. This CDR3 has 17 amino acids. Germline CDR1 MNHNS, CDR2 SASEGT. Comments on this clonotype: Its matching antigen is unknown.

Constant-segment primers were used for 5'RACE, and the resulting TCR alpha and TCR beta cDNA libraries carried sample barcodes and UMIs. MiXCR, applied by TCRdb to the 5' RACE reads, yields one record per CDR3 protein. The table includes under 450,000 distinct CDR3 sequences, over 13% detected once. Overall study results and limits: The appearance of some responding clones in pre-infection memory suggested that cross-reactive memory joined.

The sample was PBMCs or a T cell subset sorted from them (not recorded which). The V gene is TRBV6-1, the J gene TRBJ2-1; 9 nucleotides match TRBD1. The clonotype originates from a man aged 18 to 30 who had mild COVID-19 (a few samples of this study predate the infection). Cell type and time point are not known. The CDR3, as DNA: TGTGCCAGCAGAGGACTTATGGGACAGGGCGGCCACAATGAGCAGTTCTTC. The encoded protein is CASRGLMGQGGHNEQFF.